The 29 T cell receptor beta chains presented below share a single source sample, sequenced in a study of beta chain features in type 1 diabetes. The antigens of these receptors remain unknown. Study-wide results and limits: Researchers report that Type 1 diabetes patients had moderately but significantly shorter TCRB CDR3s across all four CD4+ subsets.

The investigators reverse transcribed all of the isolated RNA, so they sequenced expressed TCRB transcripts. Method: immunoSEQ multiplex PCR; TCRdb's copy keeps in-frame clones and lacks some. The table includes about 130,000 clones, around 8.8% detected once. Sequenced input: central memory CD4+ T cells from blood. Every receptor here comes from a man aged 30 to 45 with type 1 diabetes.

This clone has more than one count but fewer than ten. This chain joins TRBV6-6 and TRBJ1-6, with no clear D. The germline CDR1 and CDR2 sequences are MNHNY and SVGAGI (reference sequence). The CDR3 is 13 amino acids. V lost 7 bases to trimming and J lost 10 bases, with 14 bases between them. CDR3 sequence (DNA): TGTGCCAGCAAAGGAAATACGGGATCACCCCTCCACTTT. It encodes CASKGNTGSPLHF.

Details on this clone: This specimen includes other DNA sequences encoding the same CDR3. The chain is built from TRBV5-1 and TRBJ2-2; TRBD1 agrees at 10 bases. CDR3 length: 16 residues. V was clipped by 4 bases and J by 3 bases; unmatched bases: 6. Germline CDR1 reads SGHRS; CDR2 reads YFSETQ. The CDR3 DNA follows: TGCGCCAGCAGCCTGGCGGGACAGGGGTACACCGGGGAGCTGTTTTTT. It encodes CASSLAGQGYTGELFF.

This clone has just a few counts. The CDR3 spells CASSLGLGYEQYF. DNA for the CDR3: TGTGCCAGCAGCTTAGGTCTAGGATACGAGCAGTACTTC. The chain combines TRBV11-2 with TRBJ2-7; D uncertain. The CDR3 covers 13 residues. Trimming stripped 1 base from V and 4 bases from J, with 8 bases between. CDR1 is SGHAT and CDR2 is FQNNGV in the germline V gene.

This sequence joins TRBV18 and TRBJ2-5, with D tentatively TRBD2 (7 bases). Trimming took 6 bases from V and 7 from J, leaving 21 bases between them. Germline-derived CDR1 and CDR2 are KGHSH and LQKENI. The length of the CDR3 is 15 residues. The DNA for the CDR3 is TGTGCCAGCTCCCCAACTGGGGGGGCCCTAGCGACCCAGTACTTC. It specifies CASSPTGGALATQYF.

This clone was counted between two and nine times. DNA for the CDR3: TGTGCCAGCTCCACCCCGGGGTTAGGACGAGCTTTCTTT. Translating it yields CASSTPGLGRAFF. The gene calls are TRBV25-1 and TRBJ1-1; D is unclear. Germline-derived CDR1 and CDR2 are MGHDK and SYGVNS. The CDR3 runs to 13 residues. V was shortened by 8 bases and J by 10 bases, with 20 bases between the two germline ends. The whole variable domain, filled in from reference TRBV25-1 and TRBJ1-1, reads EADIYQTPRYLVIGTGKKITLECSQTMGHDKMYWYQQDPGMELHLIHYSYGVNSTEKGDLSSESTVSRIRTEHFPLTLESARPSHTSQYLCASSTPGLGRAFFGQGTRLTVV.

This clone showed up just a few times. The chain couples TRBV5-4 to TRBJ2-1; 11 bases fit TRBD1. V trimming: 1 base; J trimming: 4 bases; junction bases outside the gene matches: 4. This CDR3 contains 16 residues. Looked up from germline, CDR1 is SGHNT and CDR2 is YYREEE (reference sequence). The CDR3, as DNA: TGTGCCAGCAGCTTGTATGGGACAGGGGGATACAATGAGCAGTTCTTC. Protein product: CASSLYGTGGYNEQFF.

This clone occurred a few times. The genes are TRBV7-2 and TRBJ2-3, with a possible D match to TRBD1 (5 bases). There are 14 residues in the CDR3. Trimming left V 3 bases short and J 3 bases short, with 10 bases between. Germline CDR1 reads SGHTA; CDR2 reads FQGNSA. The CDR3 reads CASSFTGPTDTQYF. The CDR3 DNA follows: TGTGCCAGCAGCTTCACAGGTCCAACAGATACGCAGTATTTT.

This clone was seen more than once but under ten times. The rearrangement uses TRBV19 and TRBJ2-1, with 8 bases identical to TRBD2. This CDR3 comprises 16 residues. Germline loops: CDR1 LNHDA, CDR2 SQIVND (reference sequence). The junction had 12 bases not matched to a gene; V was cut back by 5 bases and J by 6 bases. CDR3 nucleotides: TGTGCCAGTAGTCCCGCCGGGGGGGATAGTTTCAATGAGCAGTTCTTC. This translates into CASSPAGGDSFNEQFF.

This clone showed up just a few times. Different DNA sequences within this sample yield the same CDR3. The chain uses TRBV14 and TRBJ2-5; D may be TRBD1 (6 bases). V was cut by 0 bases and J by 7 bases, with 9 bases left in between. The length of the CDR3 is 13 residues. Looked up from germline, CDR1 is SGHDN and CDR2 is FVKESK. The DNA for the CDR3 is TGTGCCAGCAGCCAAGATCTACAGGGGACCCAGTACTTC. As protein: CASSQDLQGTQYF.

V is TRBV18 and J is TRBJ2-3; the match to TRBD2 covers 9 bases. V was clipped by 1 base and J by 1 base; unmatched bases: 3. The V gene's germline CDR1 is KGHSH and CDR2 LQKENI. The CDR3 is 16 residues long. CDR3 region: CASSPQGGGGTDTQYF. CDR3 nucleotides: TGTGCCAGCTCACCACAAGGCGGGGGGGGCACAGATACGCAGTATTTT.

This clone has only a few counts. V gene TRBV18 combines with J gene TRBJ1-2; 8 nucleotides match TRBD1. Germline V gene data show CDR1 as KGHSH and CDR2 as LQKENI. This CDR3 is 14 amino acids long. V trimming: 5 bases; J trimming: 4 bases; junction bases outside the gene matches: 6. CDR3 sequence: CASSSGQEVYGYTF. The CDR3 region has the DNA TGTGCCAGCTCATCGGGACAGGAGGTCTATGGCTACACCTTC.

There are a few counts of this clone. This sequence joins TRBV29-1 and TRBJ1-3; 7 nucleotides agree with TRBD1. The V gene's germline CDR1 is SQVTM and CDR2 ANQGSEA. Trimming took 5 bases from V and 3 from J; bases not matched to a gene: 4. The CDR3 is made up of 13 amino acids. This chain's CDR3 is CSVQTGIGNTIYF. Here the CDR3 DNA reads TGCAGCGTTCAGACAGGGATTGGAAACACCATATATTTT.

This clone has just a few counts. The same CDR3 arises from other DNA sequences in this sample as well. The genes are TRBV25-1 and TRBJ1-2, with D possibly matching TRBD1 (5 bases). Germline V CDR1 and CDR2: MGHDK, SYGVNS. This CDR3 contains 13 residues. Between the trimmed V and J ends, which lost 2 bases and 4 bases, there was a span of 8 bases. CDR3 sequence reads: CASSEGTRYGYTF. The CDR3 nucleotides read TGTGCCAGCAGTGAAGGGACTCGCTATGGCTACACCTTC.

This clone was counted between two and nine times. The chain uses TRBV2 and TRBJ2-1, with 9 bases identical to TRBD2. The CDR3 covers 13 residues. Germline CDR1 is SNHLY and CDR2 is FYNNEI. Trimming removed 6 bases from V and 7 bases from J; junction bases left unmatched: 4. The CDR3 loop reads CASREGLANEQFF. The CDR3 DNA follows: TGTGCCAGCAGGGAGGGACTAGCTAATGAGCAGTTCTTC. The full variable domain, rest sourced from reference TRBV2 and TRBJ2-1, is EPEVTQTPSHQVTQMGQEVILRCVPISNHLYFYWYRQILGQKVEFLVSFYNNEISEKSEIFDDQFSVERPDGSNFTLKIRSTKLEDSAMYFCASREGLANEQFFGPGTRLTVL.

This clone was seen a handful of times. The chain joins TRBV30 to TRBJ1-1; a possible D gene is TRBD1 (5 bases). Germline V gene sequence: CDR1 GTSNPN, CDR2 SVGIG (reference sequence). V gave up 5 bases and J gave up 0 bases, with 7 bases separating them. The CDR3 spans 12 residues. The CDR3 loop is CAWGHLNTEAFF. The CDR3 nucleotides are TGTGCCTGGGGACACCTGAACACTGAAGCTTTCTTT.

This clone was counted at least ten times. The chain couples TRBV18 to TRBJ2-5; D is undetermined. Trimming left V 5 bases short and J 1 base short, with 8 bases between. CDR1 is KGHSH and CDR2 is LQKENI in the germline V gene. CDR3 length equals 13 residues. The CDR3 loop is CASSIASQETQYF. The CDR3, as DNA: TGTGCCAGCTCAATCGCCAGCCAAGAGACCCAGTACTTC.

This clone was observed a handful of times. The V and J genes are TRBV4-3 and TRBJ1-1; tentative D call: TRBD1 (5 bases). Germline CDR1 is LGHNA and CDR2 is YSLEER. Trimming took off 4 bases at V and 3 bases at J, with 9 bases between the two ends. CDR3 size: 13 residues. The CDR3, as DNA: TGCGCCAGCAGCCGCAGGGCGGACACTGAAGCTTTCTTT. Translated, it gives CASSRRADTEAFF.

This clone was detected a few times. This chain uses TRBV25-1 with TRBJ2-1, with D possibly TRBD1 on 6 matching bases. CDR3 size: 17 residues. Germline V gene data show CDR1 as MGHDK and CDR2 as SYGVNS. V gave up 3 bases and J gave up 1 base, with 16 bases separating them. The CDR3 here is CASSDYLQGASYNEQFF. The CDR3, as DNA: TGTGCCAGCAGTGATTACTTACAGGGTGCGTCCTACAATGAGCAGTTCTTC.

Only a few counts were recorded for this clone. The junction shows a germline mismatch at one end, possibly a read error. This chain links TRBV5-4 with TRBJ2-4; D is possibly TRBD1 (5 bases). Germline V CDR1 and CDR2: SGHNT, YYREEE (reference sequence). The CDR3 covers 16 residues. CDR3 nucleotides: TGCGCCAGCAGCCAAGGTGGGCAGGGTGCCAAAAACATTCAGTACTTC. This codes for CASSQGGQGAKNIQYF.

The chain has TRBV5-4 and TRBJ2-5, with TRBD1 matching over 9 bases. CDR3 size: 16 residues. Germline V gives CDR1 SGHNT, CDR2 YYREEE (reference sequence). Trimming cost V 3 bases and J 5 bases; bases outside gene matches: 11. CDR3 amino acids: CASSSGGTGNRETQYF. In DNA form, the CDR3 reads TGTGCCAGCAGCTCTGGTGGGACAGGGAATCGGGAGACCCAGTACTTC.

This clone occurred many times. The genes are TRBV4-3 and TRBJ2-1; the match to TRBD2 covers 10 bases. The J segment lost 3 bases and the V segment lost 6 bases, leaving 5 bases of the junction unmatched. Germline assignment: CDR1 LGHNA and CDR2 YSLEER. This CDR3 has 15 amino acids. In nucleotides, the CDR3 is TGCGCCAGCAGTCAACCTAGCGGGGGCTACAATGAGCAGTTCTTC. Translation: CASSQPSGGYNEQFF.

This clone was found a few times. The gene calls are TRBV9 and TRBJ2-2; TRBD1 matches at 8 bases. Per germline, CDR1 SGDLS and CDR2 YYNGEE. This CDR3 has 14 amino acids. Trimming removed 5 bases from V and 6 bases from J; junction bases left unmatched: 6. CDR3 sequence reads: CASSRQGTPGELFF. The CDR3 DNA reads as TGTGCCAGCAGTCGACAGGGGACTCCCGGGGAGCTGTTTTTT.

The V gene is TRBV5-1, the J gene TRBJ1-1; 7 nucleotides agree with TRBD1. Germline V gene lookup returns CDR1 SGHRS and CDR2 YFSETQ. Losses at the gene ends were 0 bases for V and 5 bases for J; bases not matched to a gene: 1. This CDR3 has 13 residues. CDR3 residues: CASSLDRGTEAFF. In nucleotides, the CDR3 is TGCGCCAGCAGCTTGGACAGGGGTACTGAAGCTTTCTTT.

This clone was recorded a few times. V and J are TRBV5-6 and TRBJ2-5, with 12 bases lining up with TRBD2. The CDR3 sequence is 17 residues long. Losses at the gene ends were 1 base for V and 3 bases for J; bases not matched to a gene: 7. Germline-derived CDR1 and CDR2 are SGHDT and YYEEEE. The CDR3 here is CASSLQGLAGQEETQYF. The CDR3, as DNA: TGTGCCAGCAGCTTGCAGGGACTAGCGGGCCAAGAAGAGACCCAGTACTTC.

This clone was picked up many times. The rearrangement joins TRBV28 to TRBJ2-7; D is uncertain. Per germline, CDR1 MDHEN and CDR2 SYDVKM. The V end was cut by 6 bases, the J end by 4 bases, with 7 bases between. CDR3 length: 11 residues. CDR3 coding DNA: TGTGCCAGCAGGACACCGTACGAGCAGTACTTC. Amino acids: CASRTPYEQYF.

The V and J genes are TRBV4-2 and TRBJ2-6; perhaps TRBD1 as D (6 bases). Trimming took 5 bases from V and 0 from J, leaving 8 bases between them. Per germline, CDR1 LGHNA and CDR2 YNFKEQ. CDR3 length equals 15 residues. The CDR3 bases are TGTGCCAGCAGCGAGGGGGTCTCTGGGGCCAACGTCCTGACTTTC. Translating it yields CASSEGVSGANVLTF.

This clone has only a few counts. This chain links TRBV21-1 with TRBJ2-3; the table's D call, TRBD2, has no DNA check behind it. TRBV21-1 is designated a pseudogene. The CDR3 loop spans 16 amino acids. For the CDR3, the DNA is TGTGCCAGCACCAATACTCTAGCGGGGAGCACAGATACGCAGTATTTT. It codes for CASTNTLAGSTDTQYF.

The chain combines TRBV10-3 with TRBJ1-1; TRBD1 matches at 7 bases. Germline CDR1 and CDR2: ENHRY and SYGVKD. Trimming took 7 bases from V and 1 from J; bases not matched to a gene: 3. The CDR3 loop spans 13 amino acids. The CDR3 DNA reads TGTGCCATCAAACAGGGGCAGAACACTGAAGCTTTCTTT. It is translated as CAIKQGQNTEAFF.

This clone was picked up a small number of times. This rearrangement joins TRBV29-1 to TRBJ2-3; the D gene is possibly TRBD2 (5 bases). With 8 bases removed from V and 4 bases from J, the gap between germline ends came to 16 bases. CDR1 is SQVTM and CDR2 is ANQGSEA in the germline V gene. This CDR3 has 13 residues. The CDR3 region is CSLDSINADTQYF. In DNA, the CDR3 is TGCAGCTTGGACTCCATCAACGCAGATACGCAGTATTTT.